A few counts support the clone carrying this T cell receptor (beta chain). Its antigen is not identified. This table comes from immunoSEQ multiplex PCR, and its TCRdb copy is limited to in-frame clones, with some not included. The sample has about 30,000 clones, approximately 80% seen once; the top ten hold roughly 15%. Germline CDR1 LNHDA, CDR2 SQIVND (reference sequence). CDR3 length: 16 residues. Germline trimming cut 5 bases from V and 1 base from J; bases unmatched to any gene: 8. The entry originates in a study of OX40 agonist ivuxolimab in advanced cancers. Findings and caveats of the study: Blood T cells, both CD4+ and CD8+, expanded clonally by week 6 at 0.1 to 3.0 mg/kg. Clonal expansion in partial responders at 0.1-3.0 mg/kg ranked among the lowest.

The sequenced sample was CD4+ or CD8+ T cells sorted from blood, obtained in a trial of the OX40 agonist ivuxolimab. The chain recombines TRBV19 with TRBJ1-5; 7 positions agree with TRBD1. This sequence was found in an adult with an advanced solid tumor such as melanoma, head and neck, liver or kidney cancer. The CDR3 protein is CASSFPTGLSNQPQHF. In DNA, the CDR3 is TGTGCCAGTAGTTTTCCGACAGGGCTCAGCAATCAGCCCCAGCATTTT.